A single sample is the source of the 10 T cell receptor beta chains below, sequenced in a study of blood T cell repertoires in COVID-19. Repertoires were generated with immunoSEQ multiplex PCR, while TCRdb's copy carries only in-frame clones and drops some. The sample contains around 340,000 clones, around 85% of which appear only once. The sample was PBMCs or T cells enriched from blood (not recorded which). The receptors come from a woman in her forties with acute COVID-19.

This clone was recorded only once. This rearrangement joins TRBV7-2 to TRBJ2-5; 14 positions match TRBD2. Losses at the gene ends were 5 bases for V and 13 bases for J; bases not matched to a gene: 9. Germline V gene data show CDR1 as SGHTA and CDR2 as FQGNSA. This CDR3 contains 14 residues. CDR3 in amino acids: CASSPRLAGGLWYF. CDR3 nucleotides: TGTGCCAGCAGCCCCAGACTAGCGGGGGGGCTCTGGTACTTC.

The rearrangement links TRBV19 to TRBJ1-1; the D is unclear. CDR1 and CDR2 from the germline V gene are LNHDA and SQIVND (reference sequence). Trimming pared 4 bases from V and 1 base from J, leaving 7 bases between. This CDR3 region has 13 residues. CDR3 nucleotide sequence: TGTGCCAGTAGTACCCATCCGAACACTGAAGCTTTCTTT. It codes for CASSTHPNTEAFF.

V gene TRBV5-1 combines with J gene TRBJ2-7; 7 nucleotides match TRBD1. The germline gives CDR1 SGHRS, CDR2 YFSETQ. The CDR3 has 16 residues. J lost 5 bases, V lost 2 bases, and 13 bases had no gene match. CDR3 nucleotides: TGCGCCAGCAGCTTTCGGACAGGAGGTGTTAGAGACGAGCAGTACTTC. Protein: CASSFRTGGVRDEQYF. The full variable domain, completed using reference TRBV5-1 and TRBJ2-7, is KAGVTQTPRYLIKTRGQQVTLSCSPISGHRSVSWYQQTPGQGLQFLFEYFSETQRNKGNFPGRFSGRQFSNSRSEMNVSTLELGDSALYLCASSFRTGGVRDEQYFGPGTRLTVT.

The chain carries TRBV29-1 and TRBJ1-4; possible D gene TRBD1, 6 bases. Germline CDR1 SQVTM, CDR2 ANQGSEA. The CDR3 consists of 13 residues. Deletions cut 5 bases from V and 8 bases from J, with 15 bases between. The CDR3 DNA is TGCAGCGTTCCGCAGGGAGGGGGGGAAAAACTGTTTTTT. Translation gives CSVPQGGGEKLFF.

With regard to this clone: Other nucleotide sequences from this sample produce the same CDR3. The chain combines TRBV27 with TRBJ2-3, with TRBD2 as a possible D gene (5 bases). Trimming left V 5 bases short and J 2 bases short, with 11 bases between. CDR1 and CDR2 from the germline V gene are MNHEY and SMNVEV (reference sequence). The CDR3 totals 14 residues. CDR3 sequence: CASSTLADTDTQYF. The CDR3 DNA reads as TGTGCCAGCAGTACGCTAGCTGACACAGATACGCAGTATTTT.

V and J are TRBV20-1 and TRBJ2-1, with TRBD2 matching 10 bases. CDR3 size: 14 residues. Germline V gene sequence: CDR1 DFQATT, CDR2 SNEGSKA (reference sequence). The trim removed 3 bases at V and 6 bases at J, leaving 5 bases unmatched. CDR3 DNA: TGCAGTGCTAGTGGACTAGCGGTTATCAATGAGCAGTTCTTC. Its protein product is CSASGLAVINEQFF.

The table lists this clone with many counts. CDR3 in DNA: TGTGCCAGCAGTGACAGGTTGGGAGATCAGCCCCAGCATTTT. Translation: CASSDRLGDQPQHF. The chain links TRBV6-1 to TRBJ1-5; D is uncertain. Germline-derived CDR1 and CDR2 are MNHNS and SASEGT. Trimming cost V 3 bases and J 5 bases, with 11 bases left between them. CDR3 length: 14 residues.

The V and J genes are TRBV24-1 and TRBJ2-2, with TRBD1 as a possible D gene (5 bases). Germline loops: CDR1 KGHDR, CDR2 SFDVKD. This CDR3 contains 15 residues. V was clipped by 6 bases and J by 0 bases, with 10 bases between them. The CDR3 loop reads CATSNAGTNTGELFF. The CDR3 DNA is TGTGCCACCAGTAATGCAGGGACGAACACCGGGGAGCTGTTTTTT.

This rearrangement joins TRBV10-2 to TRBJ2-5; tentative D call: TRBD1 (6 bases). V was clipped by 4 bases and J by 5 bases, with 11 bases between them. Germline loops: CDR1 WSHSY, CDR2 SAAADI. The CDR3 has 13 residues. The CDR3 loop reads CASSVGGFETQYF. The CDR3 coding sequence is TGCGCCAGCAGTGTTGGGGGCTTCGAGACCCAGTACTTC.

The chain combines TRBV7-8 with TRBJ1-1; 12 nucleotides agree with TRBD1. Trimming removed 4 bases from V and 5 bases from J; junction bases left unmatched: 8. The CDR3 extends over 16 amino acids. Germline CDR1 and CDR2: SGHVS and FQNEAQ. The CDR3 DNA follows: TGTGCCAGCAGCTCACCGGGACAGGGGGCAGAAACTGAAGCTTTCTTT. It translates to CASSSPGQGAETEAFF.